This TCR beta chain was found in a study of blood T cell repertoires in COVID-19 (TCRdb year 2020). Study-level background: Samples covering the acute and convalescent phases of COVID-19 were provided by collaborators in the United States, Italy and Spain. The prospective study material was composed of cDNA or gDNA derived from T cells, B-cell-depleted T cells, or PBMCs. Deeply sampled blood TCRbeta repertoires from subjects exposed to, actively infected with, or recovered from COVID-19 were included in the dataset. The repertoires were released in a freely available public database intended as a resource for research on the immune response to SARS-CoV-2. Samples were obtained from the ongoing ImmuneRACE study (first 160 participants) and from about 1,300 subjects provided by 6 global collaborators. Nearly every sample came with metadata listing a de-identified subject ID, COVID-19 status, age in years and sex. HLA class I and class II types, where available, came from metadata supplied by the sample provider rather than from assay-based typing.

The immunoSEQ Assay, a bias-controlled multiplex PCR, was used to amplify TCRbeta CDR3 regions from genomic DNA. Concerning the study's data processing: Within the assay, amplification of reference gene primers was used to estimate how many nucleated cells each sample contained. To quantify the absolute abundance of each unique TCRbeta CDR3 rearrangement, sequence reads were collapsed and filtered. For each sample, productive Simpson clonality was calculated by taking the square root of Simpson's diversity index across productive rearrangements. The clones in this table, taken by TCRdb from immuneACCESS, are in-frame only. Not every clone is retained; where verified, under half of the shortfall comes from an unresolved V gene, and the cause of the rest is unknown. V, J and clone size are those of that table, while D and trimming were read from the DNA. The sample table holds 200,000 or so clones, of which over 80% were seen once. Around 3.6% of the sample rests with the top ten.

Broader findings and caveats from the paper: How much clinical and demographic metadata was included differed by source and by participant, and the metadata was provided uncurated.

The cysteine opens and the phenylalanine closes a CDR3 of 14 amino acids. Kept here is only the CDR3 DNA, which spans 42 bases and is read in frame from base 1. The germline V gene (reference sequence) yields MNHNY for CDR1 and SVGAGI for CDR2. The junction shows trimming of 8 bases on V and 4 bases on J, and the gene matches do not reach 7 bases of it. This clone has a single count. No antigen is known for it. It has no much larger one-base neighbor in the sample; base qualities were not kept. Participants in the prospective study were enrolled through a virtual design, were aged about 18 to 89 years, and lived in 24 United States geographic areas. In the prospective study, participants were assigned to cohorts based on the clinical history participants reported in a screening survey and a study questionnaire. A participant counted as exposed if, within 2 weeks of entering the study, that participant had been in contact with someone who had a PCR-confirmed or clinician-diagnosed COVID-19 case. In the prospective study, mobile phlebotomists collected whole blood, serum and a nasopharyngeal or oropharyngeal swab from each participant. Over a 2-month period, participants in the prospective study had the option of providing additional blood draws and questionnaires. Blood samples from the prospective study were shipped frozen or at room temperature prior to DNA extraction.

Sequenced material: PBMCs or T cells enriched from blood (not recorded which). This receptor was identified in a woman in her 30s who had been exposed to COVID-19. Rearrangement joined TRBV6-6 to TRBJ1-2; TRBD1 fits 10 bases in the junction. The CDR3 corresponds to CASGMTGGVYGYTF. DNA sequence: TGTGCCAGCGGGATGACAGGGGGCGTCTATGGCTACACCTTC.